The sequence of this TCR beta chain was determined in a study of post-analysis software for immune sequencing data. Study-wide results and caveats: Strong same-batch co-clustering of samples appeared with F measure clustering.

Sequencing libraries made from TCR beta cDNA carried unique molecular identifiers. In TCRdb, the PCR reads were re-called with MiXCR into one record per CDR3 protein. This sample has fewer than 850,000 distinct CDR3 sequences, with around 27% found just once. In regard to this clonotype: The antigen is unknown.

The sequence was collected from a girl aged 10-17 years with multiple sclerosis. Sequencing was done on a sample of blood.

CDR3 sequence reads: CASSQEGGLSYNEQFF. In DNA, the CDR3 is TGTGCCAGCAGCCAAGAGGGGGGCCTATCCTACAATGAGCAGTTCTTC. The chain joins TRBV4-2 to TRBJ2-1; D possibly uses TRBD1 or TRBD2 (6 bases each). Germline CDR1 is LGHNA and CDR2 is YNFKEQ. This CDR3 has 16 amino acids. V lost 0 bases, J lost 1 base, and 10 bases lay in between.